This T cell receptor beta chain was documented in a study of Graves' ophthalmopathy and Graves' hyperthyroidism. Findings of the study overall: Sensitivity of roughly 64% and specificity of nearly 75% were achieved by the model that predicted ophthalmopathy progression. A majority of expanded thyroid clonotypes exceeding 0.001 frequency were likewise present in blood.

Each diagnosis was determined on the basis of clinical symptoms, serum thyroxine, TRAb, thyroid ultrasound and orbital computed tomography. Amplifying from RNA transcripts, the study obtained TCR beta CDR3 regions. In the first round, RT-PCR was carried out with HTBI primers, and a multiplex PCR formed the second round. TCRdb redid the calling of the multiplex PCR reads with MiXCR, one entry per CDR3 protein. Of a few hundred thousand distinct CDR3 sequences listed, just under 40% were seen once; the top ten hold about 4%. Many counts were recorded for this clonotype. The target antigen is unknown. The specimen was peripheral blood or thyroid tissue (not recorded which). This sequence originates from an adult man with Graves' hyperthyroidism.

CDR3 amino acids: CASTLGQGVEQYF. DNA of the CDR3: TGTGCCAGCACTCTTGGACAGGGTGTCGAGCAGTACTTC. The chain combines TRBV6-5 with TRBJ2-7; 8 bases align to TRBD1. Germline CDR1 and CDR2: MNHEY and SVGAGI. There are 13 residues in the CDR3. Trimming removed 7 bases from V and 6 bases from J; junction bases left unmatched: 8.